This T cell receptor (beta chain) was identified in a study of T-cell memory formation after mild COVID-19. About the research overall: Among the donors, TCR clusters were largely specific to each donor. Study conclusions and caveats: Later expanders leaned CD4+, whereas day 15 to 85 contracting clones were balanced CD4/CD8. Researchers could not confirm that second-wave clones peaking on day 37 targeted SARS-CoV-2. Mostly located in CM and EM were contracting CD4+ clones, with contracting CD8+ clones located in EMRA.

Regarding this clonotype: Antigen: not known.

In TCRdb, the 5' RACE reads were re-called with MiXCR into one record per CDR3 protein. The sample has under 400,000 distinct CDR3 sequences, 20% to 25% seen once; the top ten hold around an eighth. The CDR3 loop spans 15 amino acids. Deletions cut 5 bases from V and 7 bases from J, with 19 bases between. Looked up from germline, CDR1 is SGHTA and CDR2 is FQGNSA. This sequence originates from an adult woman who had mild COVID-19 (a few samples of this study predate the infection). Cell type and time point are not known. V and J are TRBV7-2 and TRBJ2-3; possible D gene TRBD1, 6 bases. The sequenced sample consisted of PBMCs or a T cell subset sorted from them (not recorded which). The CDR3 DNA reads TGTGCCAGCAGCCCTAGAGCGCCAGGGGTAAATACGCAGTATTTT. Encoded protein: CASSPRAPGVNTQYF.